This T cell receptor beta chain was recovered during a study of cytomegalovirus exposure and HLA in healthy donors. Study results and limitations: Later examination showed HLA-associated TCR beta chains had greater clonal expansion than equally common others.

These donors counted as nominally healthy when sampled, but unrecorded immune exposures were likely. This clone showed up just a few times. Its antigen is currently unknown. The PCR was carried out with 60 Vbeta primers and 13 Jbeta primers. TCRdb's table, derived via immunoSEQ multiplex PCR, lists solely in-frame clones and lacks some. The sample carries about 170,000 clones, 75% to 90% recorded once. V shed 4 bases and J 2 bases; nucleotides not matched to a gene: 13. CDR1 is MRHNA, CDR2 SNTAGT, per germline. This CDR3 contains 20 residues. The sample taken for sequencing was PBMCs. This chain uses TRBV6-4 with TRBJ2-1, with TRBD2 matching over 14 bases. The receptor's source is a male donor in good health and CMV-seronegative. In DNA, the CDR3 is TGTGCCAGCAGTGCTTTTAAAGGGACTAGCGGGGGCGGAACCTACAATGAGCAGTTCTTC. Translating it yields CASSAFKGTSGGGTYNEQFF.